A selection of T cell receptor beta chains follows, all from one sample in a study of blood T cell repertoires in COVID-19. Assay: immunoSEQ multiplex PCR; the TCRdb copy retains only in-frame clones and omits some. The sample comprises about 410,000 clones, around 91% of which are singletons, and approximately 0.55% rests with the top ten. The specimen sequenced was PBMCs or T cells enriched from blood (not recorded which). The receptor set was obtained from a man in his late teens or twenties who had recovered from COVID-19. Each CDR3 is given with its conserved first and last residue. Each record gives: V gene, J gene, clone size, D gene, CDR3 length, CDR3 protein, CDR3 DNA. The D gene is left open where the match is weak. The size entry is marked missing in some rows and otherwise reads once, few, many or a size class.

TRBV11-3	TRBJ1-5	once	TRBD1	17	CASSLGTGFYSNQPQHF	TGTGCCAGCAGCTTAGGGACAGGCTTCTATAGCAATCAGCCCCAGCATTTT
TRBV7-9	TRBJ2-3	NA	TRBD2	14	CASLPSGAPDTQYF	TGTGCCAGCCTTCCTAGCGGGGCGCCAGATACGCAGTATTTT
TRBV3-1/TRBV3-2	TRBJ1-2	NA	NA	14	CASSGGRAYYGYTF	TGTGCCAGCAGCGGGGGGAGGGCGTACTATGGCTACACCTTC
TRBV19	TRBJ1-2	NA	TRBD1	13	CASSILGQGSYTF	TGTGCCAGTAGTATCCTAGGACAGGGTAGCTACACCTTC
TRBV10-3	TRBJ1-1	NA	NA	17	CAISESGRNRGDTEAFF	TGTGCCATCAGTGAGTCGGGGAGGAACAGAGGGGACACTGAAGCTTTCTTT
TRBV5-1	TRBJ2-2	NA	NA	16	CASSLGTPGVTGELFF	TGCGCCAGCAGCTTGGGGACTCCTGGGGTGACCGGGGAGCTGTTTTTT
TRBV2	TRBJ2-6	NA	NA	16	CASRVRGFSGANVLTF	TGTGCCAGCAGAGTTAGAGGGTTCTCTGGGGCCAACGTCCTGACTTTC
TRBV3-1/TRBV3-2	TRBJ2-7	NA	TRBD2	15	CASSQNGLVYPEQYF	TGTGCCAGCAGCCAAAATGGACTAGTGTATCCCGAGCAGTACTTC
TRBV23-1	TRBJ2-2	NA	TRBD1	14	CASKTGSNTGELFF	TGCGCCAGCAAGACAGGGTCGAACACCGGGGAGCTGTTTTTT
TRBV3-1/TRBV3-2	TRBJ2-7	once	NA	14	CASSLRTSPNGEYF	TGTGCCAGCAGCCTCCGGACATCCCCAAACGGCGAGTACTTC
TRBV11-2	TRBJ2-3	few	TRBD2	17	CASSPTGLVILGGTQYF	TGTGCCAGCAGCCCGACGGGACTAGTTATCCTAGGAGGTACGCAGTATTTT
TRBV5-4	TRBJ2-7	NA	TRBD1	15	CASSRTGTETYEQYF	TGTGCCAGCAGCAGGACCGGGACAGAAACCTACGAGCAGTACTTC
TRBV6-4	TRBJ1-1	NA	TRBD1	14	CASKQGRWDTEAFF	TGTGCCAGCAAACAGGGGCGCTGGGACACTGAAGCTTTCTTT
TRBV27	TRBJ2-7	NA	TRBD2	16	CASRLTGLAGPYEQYF	TGTGCCAGCAGACTTACCGGACTAGCGGGCCCCTACGAGCAGTACTTC
TRBV30	TRBJ1-5	NA	TRBD1	15	CAWSVVPGGGQPQHF	TGTGCCTGGAGTGTAGTGCCAGGGGGTGGTCAGCCCCAGCATTTT
TRBV18	TRBJ1-3	NA	TRBD1	15	CASSLGQISGNTIYF	TGTGCCAGCTCACTGGGACAGATCTCTGGAAACACCATATATTTT
TRBV20-1	TRBJ1-1	once	NA	13	CSASGELNTEAFF	TGCAGTGCTAGTGGAGAATTGAACACTGAAGCTTTCTTT
TRBV15	TRBJ1-1	NA	NA	14	CATSRPWGDTEAFF	TGTGCCACCAGCAGACCTTGGGGGGACACTGAAGCTTTCTTT
TRBV11-2	TRBJ1-6	NA	NA	17	CASSLGARGSDNSPLHF	TGTGCCAGCAGCTTAGGGGCCAGGGGTAGTGATAATTCACCCCTCCACTTT
TRBV5-1	TRBJ2-2	NA	NA	15	CASSGDTSNTGELFF	TGCGCCAGCAGCGGGGACACCTCGAACACCGGGGAGCTGTTTTTT
TRBV3-1/TRBV3-2	TRBJ2-3	NA	NA	13	CASSPGLEDTQYF	TGTGCCAGCAGCCCCGGACTGGAAGATACGCAGTATTTT
TRBV6-5	TRBJ2-7	NA	TRBD1	15	CASRPGQASSYEQYF	TGTGCCAGCAGACCGGGACAGGCGAGCTCCTACGAGCAGTACTTC
TRBV7-3	TRBJ1-2	NA	NA	14	CASSPNRVSYGYTF	TGTGCCAGCAGCCCTAACAGGGTTAGCTATGGCTACACCTTC
TRBV5-1	TRBJ2-3	NA	NA	14	CASSLEGDVDTQYF	TGCGCCAGCAGCTTGGAGGGGGACGTCGATACGCAGTATTTT
TRBV11-2	TRBJ2-5	NA	TRBD1	14	CASSPTGAGETQYF	TGTGCCAGCAGCCCTACAGGGGCCGGGGAGACCCAGTACTTC
TRBV21-1	TRBJ2-6	NA	NA	15	CASSGDSSGANVLTF	TGTGCCAGCAGCGGTGACAGCTCTGGGGCCAACGTCCTGACTTTC
TRBV10-2	TRBJ1-1	NA	NA	14	CASTADRYNTEAFF	TGCGCCAGCACCGCGGACAGATACAACACTGAAGCTTTCTTT
TRBV28	TRBJ1-1	NA	NA	13	CASSLNKNTEAFF	TGTGCCAGCAGTCTCAACAAGAACACTGAAGCTTTCTTT
TRBV6-1	TRBJ1-5	NA	TRBD1	19	CASSEKRGQGSWSNQPQHF	TGTGCCAGCAGTGAAAAGCGGGGACAGGGGAGTTGGAGCAATCAGCCCCAGCATTTT
TRBV11-2	TRBJ1-4	NA	NA	18	CASSLDLWPRNGDEKLFF	TGTGCCAGCAGCTTAGATTTGTGGCCTCGCAACGGGGATGAAAAACTGTTTTTT
TRBV7-6	TRBJ1-2	NA	NA	15	CASSSTQGAYYGYTF	TGTGCCAGCAGCTCCACACAGGGAGCATACTATGGCTACACCTTC
TRBV3-1/TRBV3-2	TRBJ1-2	NA	NA	14	CASSQRRQAYGYTF	TGTGCCAGCAGCCAACGACGACAGGCCTATGGCTACACCTTC
TRBV9	TRBJ1-5	NA	NA	14	CASSVGPNNQPQHF	TGTGCCAGCAGCGTAGGGCCGAACAATCAGCCCCAGCATTTT
TRBV5-1	TRBJ2-1	NA	TRBD1	17	CASSWGTGNGLDNEQFF	TGCGCCAGCAGCTGGGGGACAGGGAACGGTTTGGACAATGAGCAGTTCTTC
TRBV29-1	TRBJ2-5	NA	TRBD2	13	CSLSGRAKETQYF	TGCAGCTTGAGCGGGAGGGCCAAAGAGACCCAGTACTTC
TRBV15	TRBJ1-5	NA	NA	14	CATSRVDSNQPQHF	TGTGCCACCAGCAGAGTGGACAGTAATCAGCCCCAGCATTTT
TRBV29-1	TRBJ2-1	NA	TRBD2	21	CSGEQGSWLAGGTGTYNEQFF	TGCAGCGGGGAACAGGGAAGTTGGCTAGCGGGAGGGACAGGCACCTACAATGAGCAGTTCTTC
TRBV10-3	TRBJ1-5	once	TRBD1	16	CAISDNRGPGNQPQHF	TGTGCCATCAGTGATAACAGGGGGCCGGGCAATCAGCCCCAGCATTTT
TRBV5-1	TRBJ2-5	NA	TRBD2	13	CATTIGGGETQYF	TGCGCCACCACCATCGGGGGGGGAGAGACCCAGTACTTC
TRBV19	TRBJ1-2	NA	TRBD1	13	CASSIRTGAGYTF	TGTGCCAGTAGTATTAGGACAGGAGCTGGCTACACCTTC
TRBV27	TRBJ1-5	NA	NA	11	CASGSYQPQHF	TGTGCCTCAGGATCCTATCAGCCCCAGCATTTT
TRBV27	TRBJ2-3	NA	TRBD2	17	CASSSTSGRIHTDTQYF	TGTGCCAGCAGTTCCACTAGCGGGAGGATCCACACAGATACGCAGTATTTT
TRBV5-6	TRBJ1-2	NA	NA	12	CASSLGQVGYTF	TGTGCCAGCAGCTTGGGACAGGTGGGCTACACCTTC
TRBV24-1	TRBJ1-2	once	TRBD1	15	CATSDTTDRAGGYTF	TGTGCCACCAGTGACACTACCGACAGGGCGGGGGGCTACACCTTC
TRBV27	TRBJ1-5	NA	NA	16	CASSPAFEARNQPQHF	TGTGCCAGCAGTCCCGCCTTCGAGGCAAGGAATCAGCCCCAGCATTTT
TRBV7-2	TRBJ2-3	NA	TRBD2	16	CASSLGASGGTDTQYF	TGTGCCAGCAGCTTGGGGGCTAGCGGGGGGACAGATACGCAGTATTTT
TRBV5-1	TRBJ1-1	NA	NA	14	CASSFDGGSTEAFF	TGCGCCAGCAGCTTTGATGGGGGGAGCACTGAAGCTTTCTTT
TRBV30	TRBJ1-6	NA	NA	13	CAWRGSGNSPLHF	TGTGCCTGGAGAGGCTCCGGGAATTCACCCCTCCACTTT